This TCR beta chain emerged from a study of CD8+ T cells in alopecia areata (dated by TCRdb to 2016 to 2018). Background on the whole study: Treated patients were enrolled in an open-label pilot trial of oral tofacitinib at 5 to 10 mg twice daily for moderate-to-severe alopecia areata. Patients stayed on tofacitinib for 6 to 18 months and then had 6 months of follow-up off drug so that delayed response and recurrence could be assessed. Scalp clonality was compared among normal scalp (n=4), patchy alopecia areata scalp (n=8), and alopecia totalis/universalis scalp (n=8). Biopsies were taken from tofacitinib-treated patients at baseline and again at 4 and 24 weeks into treatment, and several of those patients also had a later scalp biopsy. The RNA source kit depended on sample type: the PAXgene miRNA kit for fixed scalp, the miRNeasy kit for PBMCs, and the RNeasy kit for mouse skin. The SALT score, which quantifies the percentage of affected scalp surface area, was used to measure disease severity in treated patients. In humans, TCRbeta sequencing was performed on scalp tissue and on sorted CD4+ and CD8+ peripheral blood T cells from healthy controls and from patients with patchy or totalis/universalis alopecia areata. The study used high-throughput TCRbeta sequencing to examine T cell clonal expansion in alopecia areata, in both the C3H/HeJ mouse model and human patients. TCRbeta CDR3 regions were amplified by immunoSEQ multiplex PCR with 35 Vbeta forward and 13 Jbeta reverse primers.

For this clone: This receptor's antigen is unknown. Base-call qualities are not available, and no considerably larger clone is one nucleotide away.

The time point tag for this specimen amounts to: roughly 26 weeks on oral tofacitinib. In light of the paper, this sample's treatment or condition label describes: oral pan-JAK inhibitor, 5-10 mg twice daily. Lesional scalp punch biopsies and peripheral blood were collected from alopecia areata patients. PBMCs were separated by density centrifugation and stained for CD3, CD4 and CD8, after which CD4+ and CD8+ T cells were sorted on a FACSAria. The library came from the immunoSEQ multiplex PCR assay. For TCR sequencing, RNA was extracted from every sample and reverse transcribed into cDNA to serve as template. First-strand cDNA was synthesized with SuperScript III using a 2:1 mix of oligo-dT and random hexamers. A synthetic immune receptor repertoire was used to gauge amplification bias, and whatever bias remained was removed computationally. The authors' analysis ran thus. Raw reads were preprocessed for error removal, and CDR3 was defined according to IMGT conventions as running from the conserved cysteine to phenylalanine. Clonality was computed as 1 minus the Shannon entropy, with the entropy normalized by log2 of the number of productive unique TCRs. Whether each scalp clone was CD4 or CD8 was inferred by checking scalp TCRbeta sequences against the CD4 and CD8 repertoires from sorted blood. The immuneACCESS repertoire file appears here via TCRdb, limited to in-frame rearrangements. These files lack a portion of the clones; in checked studies, under half of the deficit traces to unresolved V genes, and the cause of the others is not known. D and trimming come from the DNA, and the V and J calls and clone size come from that table. Within this sample are about 120,000 clones, with roughly 50% of them counted one time only. The top ten clonotypes cover 12% of the sample.

Trimming costs V 1 base and J 5 bases, and their ends lie 6 bases apart. From a lookup of the germline V gene, CDR1 and CDR2 are SGDLS and YYNGEE. Measured from the cysteine to the phenylalanine, the CDR3 is 12 residues long. The only DNA kept is the CDR3, 36 bases in frame from the first base. Study-level results and caveats: Resident alphabeta T cells in normal human skin are also sequenced, complicating scalp TCR repertoire analysis, unlike mouse skin dominated by gammadelta T cells. Shared TCR sequences between patients were less evident than in mice, which may be partly attributable to HLA diversity in the patient population. Because the treated cohort was small and had just a single nonresponder, larger studies are needed to establish links between baseline CD8+ expansion and response. Many expanded lesional clones persisted in scalp and blood during tofacitinib treatment, which may partly explain relapse after stopping treatment. Scalp clonality and the number of expanded CD8+ clones among the top 100 scalp clones were significantly decreased by tofacitinib. Lesional scalp, especially in alopecia totalis/universalis, showed higher clonality and more expanded CD8+ clones than normal scalp, suggesting antigenic drive.

The chain was built from TRBV9 and TRBJ2-5; the D gene cannot be resolved reliably. The receptor was isolated from a human donor with alopecia areata. Material: CD8+ T cells sorted from blood, obtained at week 24, from a patient treated with tofacitinib. The CDR3 loop reads CASSVPGETQYF. The base sequence is TGTGCCAGCAGCGTACCCGGGGAGACCCAGTACTTC.